The present T cell receptor (beta chain) was sequenced within a study of human T cells and chemical hapten exposure. Study overall: Sensitizing treatment utilized 2% DPC over a roughly 2 cm by roughly 2 cm portion of upper inner arm skin. Whole-study findings and limits: In comparison with controls, expanded TCRs gave rise to a significantly larger number of large CDR3 similarity clusters.

Time point reported: patch test 2, 6 weeks after DPC sensitization. Documented treatment: therapeutic diphenylcyclopropenone sensitization with weekly scalp DPC. Details on this clonotype: The antigen is not known.

TCRdb redid the calling of the RACE reads with MiXCR, one entry per CDR3 protein. This sample has fewer than 85,000 distinct CDR3 sequences, with 11% found just once. Germline V CDR1 and CDR2: MDHEN, SYDVKM. This CDR3 comprises 11 residues. V lost 3 bases, J lost 8 bases, and 7 bases lay in between. This clonotype originated in a man between 18 and 35 years old with alopecia areata. Some clones in this sample may be carry-over from other donors' samples. The sample here was whole blood, taken in connection with sensitization to the hapten diphenylcyclopropenone (DPC). V is TRBV28 and J is TRBJ1-2, with D perhaps TRBD1 (5 bases). In DNA, the CDR3 is TGTGCCAGCAGTTTCTGGGACGGCTACACCTTC. Its protein product is CASSFWDGYTF.